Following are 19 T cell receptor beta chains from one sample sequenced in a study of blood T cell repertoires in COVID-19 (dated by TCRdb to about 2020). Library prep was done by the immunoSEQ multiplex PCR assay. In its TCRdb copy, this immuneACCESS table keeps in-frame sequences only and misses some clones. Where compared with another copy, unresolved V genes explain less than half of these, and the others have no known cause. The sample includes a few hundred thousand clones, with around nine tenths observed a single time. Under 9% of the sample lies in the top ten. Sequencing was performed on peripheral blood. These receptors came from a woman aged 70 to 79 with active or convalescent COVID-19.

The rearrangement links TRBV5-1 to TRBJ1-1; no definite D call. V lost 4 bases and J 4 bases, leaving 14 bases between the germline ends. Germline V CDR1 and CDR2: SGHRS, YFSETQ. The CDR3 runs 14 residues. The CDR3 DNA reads TGCGCCAGCAGCCCCCCCGGGGTGGGCACTGAAGCTTTCTTT. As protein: CASSPPGVGTEAFF.

The DNA for the CDR3 is TGTGCCAGCACGGGACAGGGGACCCCAGATACGCAGTATTTT. Translated: CASTGQGTPDTQYF. The genes are TRBV2 and TRBJ2-3, with TRBD1 matching 10 bases. The germline CDR1 and CDR2 sequences are SNHLY and FYNNEI. The junction had 5 bases not matched to a gene; V was cut back by 7 bases and J by 4 bases. There are 14 residues in the CDR3.

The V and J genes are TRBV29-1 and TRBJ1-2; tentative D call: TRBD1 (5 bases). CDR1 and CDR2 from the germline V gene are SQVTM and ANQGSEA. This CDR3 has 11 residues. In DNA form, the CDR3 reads TGCATCAGCGGGGGGGGTAATGGCTACACCTTC. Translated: CISGGGNGYTF.

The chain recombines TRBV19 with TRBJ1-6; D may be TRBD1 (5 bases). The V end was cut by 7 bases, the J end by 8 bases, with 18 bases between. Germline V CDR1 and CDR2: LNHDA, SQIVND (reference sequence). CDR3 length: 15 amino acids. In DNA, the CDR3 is TGTGCCAGTACCCGGGGGAGAAAGGATTATTCACCCCTCCACTTT. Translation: CASTRGRKDYSPLHF.

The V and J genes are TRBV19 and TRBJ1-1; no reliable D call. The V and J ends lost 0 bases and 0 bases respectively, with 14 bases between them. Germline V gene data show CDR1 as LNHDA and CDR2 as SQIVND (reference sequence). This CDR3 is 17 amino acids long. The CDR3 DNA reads TGTGCCAGTAGTATAGATCTTCGGTCTGCTATGAACACTGAAGCTTTCTTT. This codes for CASSIDLRSAMNTEAFF.

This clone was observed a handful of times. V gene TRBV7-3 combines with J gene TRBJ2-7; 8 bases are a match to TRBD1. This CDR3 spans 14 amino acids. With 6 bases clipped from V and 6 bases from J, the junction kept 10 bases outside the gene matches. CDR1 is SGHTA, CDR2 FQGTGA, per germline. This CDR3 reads CASSSQGAVREQYF. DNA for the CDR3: TGTGCCAGCAGTTCGCAGGGGGCTGTACGCGAGCAGTACTTC.

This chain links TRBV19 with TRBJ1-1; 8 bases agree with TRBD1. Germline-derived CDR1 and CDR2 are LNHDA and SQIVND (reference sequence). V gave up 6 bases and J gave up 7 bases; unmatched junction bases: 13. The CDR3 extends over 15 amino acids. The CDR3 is CASSPVPGQVGEAFF. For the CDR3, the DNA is TGTGCCAGTAGCCCCGTCCCGGGACAGGTTGGTGAAGCTTTCTTT.

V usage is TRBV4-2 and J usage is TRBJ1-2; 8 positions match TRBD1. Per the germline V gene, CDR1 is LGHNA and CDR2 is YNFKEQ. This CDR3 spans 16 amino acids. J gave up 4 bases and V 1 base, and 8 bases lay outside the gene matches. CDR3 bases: TGTGCCAGCAGCCAAGGGGTACAGGGGGTGATCTATGGCTACACCTTC. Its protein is CASSQGVQGVIYGYTF.

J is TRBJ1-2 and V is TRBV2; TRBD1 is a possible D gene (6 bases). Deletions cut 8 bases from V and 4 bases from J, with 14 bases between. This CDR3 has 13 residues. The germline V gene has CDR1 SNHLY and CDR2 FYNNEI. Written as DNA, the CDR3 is TGTGCCAGCTCCCCCGGACAGATCTATGGCTACACCTTC. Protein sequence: CASSPGQIYGYTF.

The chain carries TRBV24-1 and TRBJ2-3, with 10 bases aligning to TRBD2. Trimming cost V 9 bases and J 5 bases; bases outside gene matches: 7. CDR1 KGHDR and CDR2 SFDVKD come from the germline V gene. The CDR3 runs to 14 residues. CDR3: CATHRSGGGDTQYF. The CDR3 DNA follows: TGTGCCACCCATCGGAGCGGGGGGGGAGATACGCAGTATTTT.

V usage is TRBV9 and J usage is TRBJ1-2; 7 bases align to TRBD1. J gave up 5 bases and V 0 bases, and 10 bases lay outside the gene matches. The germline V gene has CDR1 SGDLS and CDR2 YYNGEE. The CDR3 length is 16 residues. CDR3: CASSVGPRDSRYGYTF. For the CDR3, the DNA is TGTGCCAGCAGCGTAGGGCCGAGGGACAGTCGGTATGGCTACACCTTC. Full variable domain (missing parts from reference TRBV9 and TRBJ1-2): DSGVTQTPKHLITATGQRVTLRCSPRSGDLSVYWYQQSLDQGLQFLIQYYNGEERAKGNILERFSAQQFPDLHSELNLSSLELGDSALYFCASSVGPRDSRYGYTFGSGTRLTVV.

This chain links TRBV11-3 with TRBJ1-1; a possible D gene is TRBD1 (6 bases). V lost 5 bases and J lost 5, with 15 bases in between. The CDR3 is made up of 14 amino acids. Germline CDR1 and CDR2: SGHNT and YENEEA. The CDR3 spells CASSRRQVGTEAFF. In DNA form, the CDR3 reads TGTGCCAGCAGCCGTCGACAGGTGGGAACTGAAGCTTTCTTT. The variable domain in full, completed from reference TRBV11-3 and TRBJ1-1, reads EAGVVQSPRYKIIEKKQPVAFWCNPISGHNTLYWYLQNLGQGPELLIRYENEEAVDDSQLPKDRFSAERLKGVDSTLKIQPAELGDSAVYLCASSRRQVGTEAFFGQGTRLTVV.

In nucleotides, the CDR3 is TGTGCCAGCAGCATCGGACTAGCGGGGGGGCTGGGAGATACGCAGTATTTT. Protein product: CASSIGLAGGLGDTQYF. The V and J genes are TRBV7-2 and TRBJ2-3, with 15 bases lining up with TRBD2. CDR1 and CDR2 from the germline V gene are SGHTA and FQGNSA. This CDR3 is 17 amino acids long. Trimming took 5 bases from V and 5 from J; bases not matched to a gene: 8.

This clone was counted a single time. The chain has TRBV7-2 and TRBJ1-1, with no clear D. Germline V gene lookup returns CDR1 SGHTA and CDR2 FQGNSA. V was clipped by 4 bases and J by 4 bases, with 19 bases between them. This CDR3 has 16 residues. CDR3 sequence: CASSSNGRPGSTEAFF. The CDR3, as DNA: TGTGCCAGCAGCTCCAACGGACGGCCCGGGAGCACTGAAGCTTTCTTT.

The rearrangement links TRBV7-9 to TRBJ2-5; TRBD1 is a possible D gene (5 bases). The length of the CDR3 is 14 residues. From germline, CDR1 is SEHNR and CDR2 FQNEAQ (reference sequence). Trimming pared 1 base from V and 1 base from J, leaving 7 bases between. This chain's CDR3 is CASSLVRGQETQYF. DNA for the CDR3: TGTGCCAGCAGCTTAGTTAGGGGCCAAGAGACCCAGTACTTC.

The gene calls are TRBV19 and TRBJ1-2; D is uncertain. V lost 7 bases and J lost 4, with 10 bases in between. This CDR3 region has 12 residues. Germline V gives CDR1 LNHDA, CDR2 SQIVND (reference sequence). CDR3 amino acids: CASTPSGYGYTF. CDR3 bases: TGTGCCAGTACGCCGTCAGGCTATGGCTACACCTTC.

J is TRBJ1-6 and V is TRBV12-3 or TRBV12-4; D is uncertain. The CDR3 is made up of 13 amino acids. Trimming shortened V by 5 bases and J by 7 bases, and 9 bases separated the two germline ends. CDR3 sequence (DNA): TGTGCCAGCAGTCAGGACTGGAATTCACCCCTCCACTTT. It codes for CASSQDWNSPLHF.

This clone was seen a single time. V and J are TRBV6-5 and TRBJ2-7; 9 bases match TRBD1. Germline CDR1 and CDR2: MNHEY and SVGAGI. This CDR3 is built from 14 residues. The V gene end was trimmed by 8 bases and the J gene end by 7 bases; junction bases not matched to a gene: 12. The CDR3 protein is CASRRGQGWSEQYF. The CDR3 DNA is TGTGCCAGCCGACGCGGACAGGGGTGGTCTGAGCAGTACTTC.

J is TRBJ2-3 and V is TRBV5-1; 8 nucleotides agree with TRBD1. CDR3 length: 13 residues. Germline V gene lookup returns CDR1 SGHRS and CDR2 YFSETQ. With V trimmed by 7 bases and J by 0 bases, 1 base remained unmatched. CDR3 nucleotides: TGCGCCAGCGGACAGGGAAGCACAGATACGCAGTATTTT. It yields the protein CASGQGSTDTQYF.